The 29 T cell receptor beta chains reported below all come from one sample, sequenced in a study of identical twins. One entry per CDR3 protein results from TCRdb running MiXCR on the 5' RACE reads. The table includes a few hundred thousand distinct CDR3 sequences, roughly 9.5% detected once. Another study also made use of these data, one on yellow fever vaccine responses in identical twins.

The sequenced material came from PBMCs. Every receptor here comes from a woman between 18 and 30 years old in good health.

This clonotype was detected ten times or more. J is TRBJ2-5 and V is TRBV24-1; the D gene is possibly TRBD2 (6 bases). V was trimmed by 8 bases and J by 2 bases, leaving 32 bases between them. CDR1 KGHDR and CDR2 SFDVKD come from the germline V gene. This CDR3 spans 20 amino acids. The CDR3: CATTRPGPLLRDRPQETQYF. CDR3 nucleotides: TGTGCCACCACCCGGCCGGGACCTCTATTGCGGGATAGACCGCAAGAGACCCAGTACTTC.

This clonotype was found a few times. The chain couples TRBV28 to TRBJ1-5; 11 positions agree with TRBD1. The V gene's germline CDR1 is MDHEN and CDR2 SYDVKM. The CDR3 totals 15 residues. Losses at the gene ends were 5 bases for V and 6 bases for J; bases not matched to a gene: 6. CDR3 in DNA: TGTGCCAGCAGTCCGGGACAGGGGGAGGTTCAGCCCCAGCATTTT. It codes for CASSPGQGEVQPQHF.

This rearrangement joins TRBV20-1 to TRBJ1-5; 9 bases are shared with TRBD1. The germline gives CDR1 DFQATT, CDR2 SNEGSKA (reference sequence). V gave up 5 bases and J gave up 5 bases; unmatched junction bases: 10. The CDR3 has 15 residues. The CDR3 DNA follows: TGCAGTGCTCCTCGGTCGGGACAGGGACATCAGCCCCAGCATTTT. Translation: CSAPRSGQGHQPQHF.

This clonotype was counted at least ten times. V and J are TRBV3-1 and TRBJ2-1; D perhaps matches TRBD2 (5 bases). The V end was cut by 0 bases, the J end by 7 bases, with 10 bases between. Germline lookup yields CDR1 LGHDT and CDR2 YNNKEL (reference sequence). The CDR3 consists of 14 residues. CDR3 in amino acids: CASSQDVGENEQFF. In DNA, the CDR3 is TGTGCCAGCAGCCAAGATGTGGGAGAAAATGAGCAGTTCTTC.

This clonotype was detected ten times or more. The junction departs from the called germline gene at one end, perhaps through a read error. The V call is TRBV4-3, the J call TRBJ2-7; a weak D match, TRBD1 (6 bases). The CDR3 runs 16 residues. Germline-derived CDR1 and CDR2 are LGHNA and YSLEER. The CDR3: CASSQGQTGISSEQYF. The CDR3 DNA reads as TGCGCCAGCAGCCAGGGCCAAACAGGGATTTCCTCCGAGCAGTACTTC.

In its sample, this clonotype was seen many times. J is TRBJ1-1 and V is TRBV20-1; D call uncertain. Trimming took off 0 bases at V and 2 bases at J, with 10 bases between the two ends. Germline values: CDR1 DFQATT, CDR2 SNEGSKA (reference sequence). The CDR3 contains 14 residues. Here the CDR3 DNA reads TGCAGTGCTAGAGATTTGCCCAGTAACACTGAAGCTTTCTTT. It translates to CSARDLPSNTEAFF.

The chain combines TRBV30 with TRBJ2-5; D call uncertain. The V gene lost 4 bases and the J gene lost 2 bases, with 8 bases spanning the gap. There are 12 residues in the CDR3. CDR1 GTSNPN and CDR2 SVGIG come from the germline V gene (reference sequence). CDR3: CAWTGEQETQYF. CDR3 sequence (DNA): TGTGCCTGGACGGGCGAGCAAGAGACCCAGTACTTC.

The CDR3 protein is CASSPTRGTTADTQYF. CDR3 DNA sequence: TGTGCCAGCAGTCCTACTCGAGGGACTACGGCGGATACGCAGTATTTT. The chain uses TRBV7-2 and TRBJ2-3; TRBD2 aligns across 7 bases. Germline CDR1 and CDR2: SGHTA and FQGNSA. This CDR3 has 16 amino acids. J gave up 6 bases and V 6 bases, and 15 bases lay outside the gene matches.

This clonotype turned up a few times. The chain combines TRBV7-6 with TRBJ2-6, with 7 bases aligning to TRBD2. The CDR3 runs 15 residues. J gave up 2 bases and V 4 bases, and 2 bases lay outside the gene matches. The germline CDR1 and CDR2 sequences are SGHVS and FNYEAQ. The CDR3 DNA follows: TGTGCCAGCAGCTCAGGACTAGCTGGGGCCAACGTCCTGACTTTC. This codes for CASSSGLAGANVLTF.

This clonotype was seen repeatedly, ten times or more. This chain connects TRBV6-1 to TRBJ2-7; 7 nucleotides agree with TRBD1. The CDR3 sequence is 14 residues long. Germline V gene lookup returns CDR1 MNHNS and CDR2 SASEGT. Unmatched junction bases numbered 8, after V lost 7 bases and J lost 2 bases. The CDR3 DNA sequence: TGTGCCAGCATTCTACACAGGGGTCCCTACGAGCAGTACTTC. Translated, it gives CASILHRGPYEQYF.

This clonotype was picked up many times. This rearrangement joins TRBV14 to TRBJ2-7; possibly TRBD2 for D (6 bases). The CDR3 length is 12 residues. The V end lost 4 bases, the J end lost 3 bases, and 7 bases lay between the germline ends. Germline V gene data show CDR1 as SGHDN and CDR2 as FVKESK. The CDR3 sequence: CASSRDFYEQYF. The CDR3 DNA sequence: TGTGCCAGCAGCCGGGACTTCTACGAGCAGTACTTC.

This clonotype was recorded many times. This rearrangement joins TRBV28 to TRBJ2-7, with D maybe TRBD1 (5 bases). This CDR3 has 16 amino acids. V lost 4 bases, J lost 6 bases, and 22 bases lay in between. CDR1 MDHEN and CDR2 SYDVKM come from the germline V gene. The CDR3 is CASSSESTEDPREQYF. As DNA, the CDR3 is TGTGCCAGCAGTTCTGAATCGACAGAGGACCCTCGCGAGCAGTACTTC.

This clonotype was seen at least ten times. This chain links TRBV3-1 with TRBJ2-7, with 7 bases matching TRBD1. The germline V gene encodes CDR1 LGHDT and CDR2 YNNKEL (reference sequence). V shed 1 base and J 6 bases; nucleotides not matched to a gene: 6. This CDR3 spans 14 amino acids. The CDR3 spells CASSQGTGAFEQYF. The CDR3 DNA reads TGTGCCAGCAGCCAAGGAACAGGGGCATTCGAGCAGTACTTC.

This clonotype was picked up many times. The chain joins TRBV12-3 or TRBV12-4 to TRBJ2-1; D might be TRBD1 or TRBD2, each matching 6 bases. V lost 3 bases and J 8 bases, leaving 11 bases between the germline ends. The length of the CDR3 is 13 residues. The CDR3 protein is CASSLGGPDEQFF. The CDR3 bases are TGTGCCAGCAGTTTGGGGGGCCCAGATGAGCAGTTCTTC.

A few counts support this clonotype. The rearrangement uses TRBV19 and TRBJ2-6; D is undetermined. This CDR3 region has 16 residues. CDR1 and CDR2 from the germline V gene are LNHDA and SQIVND (reference sequence). Trimming left V 6 bases short and J 0 bases short, with 12 bases between. The CDR3 DNA is TGTGCCAGTAGGACCTCGGGTCGCTCTGGGGCCAACGTCCTGACTTTC. Translating gives CASRTSGRSGANVLTF.

Of note for this clonotype: The junction and the germline gene differ at one end; a read error may be behind it. This chain links TRBV29-1 with TRBJ2-5; 11 bases match TRBD2. CDR1 is SQVTM and CDR2 is ANQGSEA in the germline V gene. This CDR3 comprises 20 residues. CDR3 nucleotide sequence: TGCAGGGTTGAAGATCGCCCTAGTCAGGCTAGCGGGAGGCTCCAAGAGACCCAGTACTTC. Its translation: CRVEDRPSQASGRLQETQYF.

This clonotype was seen more than once but under ten times. The rearrangement joins TRBV12-3 or TRBV12-4 to TRBJ2-5; possible D gene TRBD1, 6 bases. The CDR3 is 16 amino acids. Trimming removed 1 base from V and 1 base from J, with 13 bases in between. CDR3 coding DNA: TGTGCCAGCAGTTTAGGGGACACCATACTCCAAGAGACCCAGTACTTC. Translated: CASSLGDTILQETQYF.

This clonotype has more than one count but fewer than ten. The gene calls are TRBV20-1 and TRBJ2-1; D possibly corresponds to TRBD2 (6 bases). The germline V and J ends were trimmed by 1 base and 16 bases, with 20 bases remaining between them. Germline lookup yields CDR1 DFQATT and CDR2 SNEGSKA (reference sequence). This CDR3 is built from 13 residues. The CDR3 here is CSARVSFGGRSFF. The CDR3 DNA follows: TGCAGTGCTAGAGTGTCGTTTGGGGGGAGATCTTTCTTC.

The table lists this clonotype with many counts. J is TRBJ2-5 and V is TRBV24-1; a possible D gene is TRBD2 (6 bases). Germline V CDR1 and CDR2: KGHDR, SFDVKD. The ends were cut back, 1 base at V and 3 bases at J, with 11 bases in the middle. This CDR3 region has 15 residues. The CDR3 loop is CATSDFRGAEETQYF. Here the CDR3 DNA reads TGTGCCACCAGTGATTTCCGCGGGGCAGAAGAGACCCAGTACTTC.

The V and J genes are TRBV7-9 and TRBJ2-3; TRBD1 aligns across 9 bases. V was pared by 5 bases and J by 11 bases, with 5 bases of the junction left unmatched. Germline V gene lookup returns CDR1 SEHNR and CDR2 FQNEAQ (reference sequence). The CDR3 contains 12 residues. CDR3 sequence reads: CASSPRDREQYF. The CDR3 DNA sequence: TGTGCCAGCAGCCCAAGGGACAGGGAGCAGTATTTT.

The chain joins TRBV7-2 to TRBJ1-1, with 9 bases identical to TRBD1. Germline V lookup: CDR1 SGHTA, CDR2 FQGNSA. The CDR3 consists of 15 residues. The ends lost 4 bases at V and 3 bases at J; junction bases unmatched: 6. The CDR3 region is CASSSAGTGYTEAFF. CDR3 sequence (DNA): TGTGCCAGCAGCTCTGCCGGGACAGGGTACACTGAAGCTTTCTTT.

This clonotype occurred a few times. The chain uses TRBV15 and TRBJ2-1; 8 bases are shared with TRBD2. Germline CDR1 reads LNHNV; CDR2 reads YYDKDF (reference sequence). This CDR3 contains 14 residues. Losses at the gene ends were 3 bases for V and 4 bases for J; bases not matched to a gene: 2. This CDR3 reads CATSSIAGYNEQFF. The CDR3 DNA reads as TGTGCCACCAGCAGTATAGCGGGATACAATGAGCAGTTCTTC.

This clonotype was found many times. The rearrangement joins TRBV20-1 to TRBJ2-4; TRBD2 matches at 7 bases. The CDR3 sequence is 12 residues long. Per the germline V gene, CDR1 is DFQATT and CDR2 is SNEGSKA (reference sequence). The V gene end was trimmed by 6 bases and the J gene end by 13 bases; junction bases not matched to a gene: 12. CDR3 sequence (DNA): TGCAGTGCGGCCACCGTTTCGGGAGGACAGTACTTC. Its translation is CSAATVSGGQYF.

The V gene is TRBV13, the J gene TRBJ2-3; 8 positions agree with TRBD1. V lost 1 base and J lost 7; bases outside the gene matches: 19. The CDR3 consists of 19 residues. From germline, CDR1 is PRHDT and CDR2 FYEKMQ (reference sequence). The CDR3 spells CASSLVTTNGRRQGNTQYF. As DNA, the CDR3 is TGTGCCAGCAGCTTAGTTACGACGAACGGACGAAGACAGGGGAATACGCAGTATTTT.

This sequence joins TRBV15 and TRBJ2-5; maybe TRBD1 (7 bases). Trimming took 2 bases from V and 4 from J, leaving 8 bases between them. CDR3 length: 13 amino acids. Germline V CDR1 and CDR2: LNHNV, YYDKDF (reference sequence). The CDR3 DNA is TGTGCCACCAGCAGACAGGGGGGAGAGACCCAGTACTTC. Amino acids: CATSRQGGETQYF.

This clonotype was recorded a few times. CDR3 bases: TGTGCCAGCAGGAGGTGGGGATTTAGAGATACGCAGTATTTT. Translation: CASRRWGFRDTQYF. The chain employs TRBV12-3 or TRBV12-4 and TRBJ2-3; the D is unclear. The CDR3 extends over 14 amino acids. The V gene lost 6 bases and the J gene lost 5 bases, with 15 bases spanning the gap.

This chain uses TRBV15 with TRBJ2-1; D unclear. The CDR3 consists of 12 residues. Germline CDR1 is LNHNV and CDR2 is YYDKDF (reference sequence). The CDR3 DNA sequence: TGTGCTACGCTCTCCGGGCGGAATGAGCAGTTCTTC. Translated: CATLSGRNEQFF.

To note about this clonotype: A much larger clone sits a single nucleotide away, making a read error possible. This sequence joins TRBV6-5 and TRBJ2-3; TRBD2 agrees at 7 bases. Trimming took 7 bases from V and 0 from J; bases not matched to a gene: 7. This CDR3 is 15 amino acids long. The germline gives CDR1 MNHEY, CDR2 SVGAGI. The CDR3 region is CASISPGGSTDTQYF. CDR3 DNA: TGTGCCAGCATTTCCCCGGGGGGTAGCACAGATACGCAGTATTTT.

V is TRBV29-1 and J is TRBJ2-3; D may be TRBD1 (6 bases). The CDR3 runs to 13 residues. Germline assignment: CDR1 SQVTM and CDR2 ANQGSEA. The V and J ends lost 1 base and 4 bases respectively, with 9 bases between them. The CDR3: CSVEVHRADTQYF. The CDR3 DNA reads as TGCAGCGTTGAAGTACACAGGGCAGATACGCAGTATTTT.